This entry lists 27 T cell receptor beta chains sequenced from one sample in a study of breast tumors, draining lymph nodes, adjacent tissues. Breast cancer patients provided tissue from their axillary draining lymph nodes. From the multiplex PCR reads, TCRdb called clonotypes with MiXCR, one entry per CDR3 protein. The data contain 170,000 or so distinct CDR3 sequences, 30% to 35% of them singletons. The specimen sequenced was axillary lymph node tissue. The receptors stem from a female donor with breast cancer. Some clones in this sample may be carry-over from other donors' samples.

This clonotype was seen many times. The chain uses TRBV19 and TRBJ1-2; D uncertain. Germline values: CDR1 LNHDA, CDR2 SQIVND (reference sequence). The CDR3 length is 15 residues. The V end lost 3 bases, the J end lost 5 bases, and 16 bases lay between the germline ends. CDR3: CASSIMDYSGYGYTF. For the CDR3, the DNA is TGTGCCAGTAGTATTATGGACTATTCCGGGTATGGCTACACCTTC.

This clonotype was counted a few times. V is TRBV19 and J is TRBJ1-1, with D tentatively TRBD1 (6 bases). This CDR3 contains 13 residues. Germline lookup yields CDR1 LNHDA and CDR2 SQIVND (reference sequence). With 9 bases removed from V and 0 bases from J, the gap between germline ends came to 11 bases. The CDR3 loop is CASQGQLNTEAFF. DNA of the CDR3: TGTGCCAGCCAAGGACAGCTGAACACTGAAGCTTTCTTT.

This clonotype has ten or more counts. The genes are TRBV2 and TRBJ1-2, with 7 bases lining up with TRBD1. The germline V gene has CDR1 SNHLY and CDR2 FYNNEI. The CDR3 is 14 residues long. V lost 3 bases and J lost 4; bases outside the gene matches: 5. This CDR3 reads CASSEGQLIYGYTF. CDR3 DNA: TGTGCCAGCAGTGAGGGACAGCTCATCTATGGCTACACCTTC. Variable domain in full (rest from reference TRBV2 and TRBJ1-2): EPEVTQTPSHQVTQMGQEVILRCVPISNHLYFYWYRQILGQKVEFLVSFYNNEISEKSEIFDDQFSVERPDGSNFTLKIRSTKLEDSAMYFCASSEGQLIYGYTFGSGTRLTVV.

This clonotype was seen many times. This rearrangement joins TRBV5-1 to TRBJ1-6, with 8 bases matching TRBD1. The V and J ends lost 0 bases and 0 bases, in that order; junction bases with no gene match: 5. The length of the CDR3 is 18 residues. From germline, CDR1 is SGHRS and CDR2 YFSETQ. The CDR3 protein is CASSLGQGPSSYNSPLHF. The CDR3 DNA reads TGCGCCAGCAGCTTGGGACAGGGGCCGAGCTCCTATAATTCACCCCTCCACTTT.

Judged by abundance, this clonotype is medium-sized (0.01 to 0.1%). The rearrangement links TRBV7-8 to TRBJ2-7; D is possibly TRBD2 (6 bases). Germline values: CDR1 SGHVS, CDR2 FQNEAQ. The CDR3 consists of 15 residues. Between the trimmed V and J ends, which lost 4 bases and 7 bases, there was a span of 20 bases. The CDR3 reads CASSSSGLLRGEQYF. The DNA for the CDR3 is TGTGCCAGCAGCTCTTCGGGACTGCTACGAGGGGAGCAGTACTTC.

This clonotype was counted between two and nine times. The chain uses TRBV6-6 and TRBJ1-2; 7 bases line up with TRBD1. This CDR3 comprises 16 residues. Trimming at V came to 0 bases and at J to 2 bases, leaving 6 bases not matched to a gene. Germline loops: CDR1 MNHNY, CDR2 SVGAGI (reference sequence). The CDR3 DNA follows: TGTGCCAGCAGTTACTCGACAGGGCAATTAAACTATGGCTACACCTTC. Translated: CASSYSTGQLNYGYTF.

Regarding this clonotype: Since no conserved phenylalanine or tryptophan closes the CDR3, a read error is the likely cause. The DNA is left out, because the CDR3 cannot be placed on it with certainty; the CDR3 is given as TCRdb lists it. This chain connects TRBV7-2 to TRBJ1-2; the table's D call TRBD1 went unverified against the DNA. The CDR3 has 15 amino acids, counting both end residues. Germline-derived CDR1 and CDR2 are SGHTA and FQGNSA. The CDR3: CASSPGPRHGEGYPL.

The chain joins TRBV12-3 or TRBV12-4 to TRBJ1-5; 7 bases are a match to TRBD1. The CDR3 spans 14 residues. The V and J ends lost 2 bases and 6 bases, in that order; junction bases with no gene match: 4. The CDR3 nucleotides read TGTGCCAGCAGTTTAACCGGGACAGTTCAGCCCCAGCATTTT. Translated: CASSLTGTVQPQHF.

This clonotype was seen at least ten times. The rearrangement joins TRBV4-1 to TRBJ2-1; 9 nucleotides line up with TRBD2. Germline trimming cut 1 base from V and 5 bases from J; bases unmatched to any gene: 12. The CDR3 extends over 18 amino acids. The germline V gene has CDR1 MGHRA and CDR2 YSYEKL. The CDR3 nucleotides read TGCGCCAGCAGCCAAGTTGCCAGTAGCGGGAGACACAACAATGAGCAGTTCTTC. It is translated as CASSQVASSGRHNNEQFF.

This clonotype has a count of ten or more. CDR3: CASSLDSNTGELFF. Here the CDR3 DNA reads TGTGCCAGCAGCTTAGACTCCAACACCGGGGAGCTGTTTTTT. The J gene is TRBJ2-2, the V gene TRBV7-9; no firm D call. The V and J ends lost 1 base and 2 bases respectively, with 5 bases between them. The length of the CDR3 is 14 residues. Germline CDR1 and CDR2: SEHNR and FQNEAQ (reference sequence).

This clonotype was detected ten times or more. The V and J genes are TRBV14 and TRBJ1-2; D is possibly TRBD1 (5 bases). CDR3 length: 18 residues. Germline V gene lookup returns CDR1 SGHDN and CDR2 FVKESK. V gave up 4 bases and J gave up 5 bases, with 26 bases separating them. The CDR3 nucleotides read TGTGCCAGCAGCCCCTTCGCAGGGCTGCAGGGAGGGCAATATGGCTACACCTTC. This encodes CASSPFAGLQGGQYGYTF.

The V gene is TRBV7-2, the J gene TRBJ1-1; no firm D call. Deletions cut 1 base from V and 5 bases from J, with 11 bases between. CDR1 is SGHTA, CDR2 FQGNSA, per germline. The CDR3 totals 14 residues. DNA of the CDR3: TGTGCCAGCAGCTTAGAGGGATGGAGTACTGAAGCTTTCTTT. As protein: CASSLEGWSTEAFF.

This clonotype has a count of ten or more. This chain links TRBV24-1 with TRBJ1-4, with 9 bases that match TRBD1. The CDR3 sequence is 15 residues long. The V gene end was trimmed by 3 bases and the J gene end by 3 bases; junction bases not matched to a gene: 1. CDR1 KGHDR and CDR2 SFDVKD come from the germline V gene. The CDR3 nucleotides read TGTGCCACCAGTGATGACAGGGGGGCTAATGAAAAACTGTTTTTT. This encodes CATSDDRGANEKLFF.

This clonotype was counted ten times or more. The gene calls are TRBV20-1 and TRBJ2-7; D not certain. The V end lost 0 bases, the J end lost 3 bases, and 9 bases lay between the germline ends. This CDR3 region has 13 residues. Germline V gives CDR1 DFQATT, CDR2 SNEGSKA (reference sequence). CDR3 nucleotides: TGCAGTGCTAGAGAAGCCGAATACTACGAGCAGTACTTC. This encodes CSAREAEYYEQYF.

The sample holds many counts of this clonotype. The chain uses TRBV5-8 and TRBJ1-6; D is possibly TRBD1 (6 bases). Germline V gene data show CDR1 as SGHTS and CDR2 as YDEGEE. The CDR3 contains 15 residues. V lost 4 bases to trimming and J lost 7 bases, with 15 bases between them. CDR3 loop: CASSPPGAANSPLHF. The CDR3 bases are TGTGCCAGCAGCCCGCCGGGGGCGGCCAATTCACCCCTCCACTTT.

With regard to this clonotype: An end of the junction does not agree with germline; a read error may underlie this. The CDR3 sequence: CAISSRDRVGNTEAF. In DNA form, the CDR3 reads TGTGCCATATCGTCCCGGGACAGGGTTGGGAACACTGAAGCTTTC. The rearrangement links TRBV10-3 to TRBJ2-6; 9 bases fit TRBD1. The CDR3 loop spans 15 amino acids. Per the germline V gene, CDR1 is ENHRY and CDR2 is SYGVKD.

A remark on this clonotype: Without the conserved terminal phenylalanine or tryptophan, this CDR3 likely stems from a read error. This rearrangement joins TRBV12-3 or TRBV12-4 to TRBJ2-1; no reliable D call. Trimming shortened V by 5 bases and J by 7 bases, and 15 bases separated the two germline ends. The CDR3 has 14 residues. The DNA of the CDR3 is TGTGCCAGCAGTCCTTTAGGGTGGAAAAATGAGCAGTTCCTC. This codes for CASSPLGWKNEQFL.

This chain joins TRBV20-1 and TRBJ1-4; 9 bases are a match to TRBD1. The CDR3 is 13 residues long. Germline lookup yields CDR1 DFQATT and CDR2 SNEGSKA (reference sequence). The CDR3 sequence is CRATGGGNEKLFF. CDR3 nucleotides: TGCAGGGCCACAGGGGGCGGTAATGAAAAACTGTTTTTT.

This clonotype was counted many times. The CDR3 DNA is TGTGCCAGTAATTTAAACGGCGGCCCCCAGCATTTT. Protein: CASNLNGGPQHF. The V gene is TRBV19, the J gene TRBJ1-5; the D is unclear. The ends were cut back, 7 bases at V and 10 bases at J, with 14 bases in the middle. The CDR3 covers 12 residues. Per the germline V gene, CDR1 is LNHDA and CDR2 is SQIVND (reference sequence).

The chain employs TRBV3-1 and TRBJ2-7; possible D gene TRBD2, 7 bases. The CDR3 extends over 15 amino acids. CDR1 and CDR2 from the germline V gene are LGHDT and YNNKEL (reference sequence). V lost 0 bases and J 4 bases, leaving 13 bases between the germline ends. CDR3 loop: CASSQDRGAGYEQYF. The CDR3, as DNA: TGTGCCAGCAGCCAAGATCGGGGGGCGGGATACGAGCAGTACTTC.

The V and J genes are TRBV5-1 and TRBJ2-7, with a weak D call TRBD1 (5 bases). CDR1 and CDR2 (germline): SGHRS, YFSETQ. This CDR3 comprises 16 residues. V lost 4 bases and J lost 3, with 20 bases in between. CDR3 residues: CASSQRAGCIFYEQYF. CDR3 DNA: TGCGCCAGCAGCCAAAGGGCAGGGTGCATCTTCTACGAGCAGTACTTC.

This chain joins TRBV20-1 and TRBJ2-1; a possible D gene is TRBD2 (6 bases). Germline lookup yields CDR1 DFQATT and CDR2 SNEGSKA (reference sequence). The CDR3 contains 15 residues. V dropped 4 bases and J dropped 0 bases, with 13 bases sitting between them. CDR3 in DNA: TGCAGTGCTATACCCCCGACTAGCTCCTACAATGAGCAGTTCTTC. Amino acids: CSAIPPTSSYNEQFF.

This clonotype was recorded many times. This chain joins TRBV29-1 and TRBJ1-4; D is uncertain. Germline lookup yields CDR1 SQVTM and CDR2 ANQGSEA. The V end lost 1 base, the J end lost 8 bases, and 14 bases lay between the germline ends. CDR3 length equals 14 residues. In DNA, the CDR3 is TGCAGCGTTGAAGGGTCAGGCCTAGGGGAAAAACTGTTTTTT. This codes for CSVEGSGLGEKLFF.

In the case of this clonotype: Being one base from a much bigger clone, this may be a read error. The V and J genes are TRBV19 and TRBJ2-7; D possibly corresponds to TRBD1 (7 bases). This CDR3 has 14 residues. CDR1 is LNHDA and CDR2 is SQIVND in the germline V gene (reference sequence). The CDR3 sequence is CASSMDRNAREQHF. DNA for the CDR3: TGTGCCAGTAGTATGGACAGGAACGCCCGGGAGCAGCACTTC. Based on the CDR3 plus reference TRBV19 and TRBJ2-7, the full variable domain is DGGITQSPKYLFRKEGQNVTLSCEQNLNHDAMYWYRQDPGQGLRLIYYSQIVNDFQKGDIAEGYSVSREKKESFPLTVTSAQKNPTAFYLCASSMDRNAREQHFGPGTRLTVT.

This clonotype has at least ten counts. The chain is built from TRBV25-1 and TRBJ2-1, with 8 bases identical to TRBD2. Looked up from germline, CDR1 is MGHDK and CDR2 is SYGVNS. This CDR3 comprises 15 residues. The V segment lost 6 bases and the J segment 4 bases; nucleotides outside the gene matches: 8. CDR3 sequence: CASSQTAGAYNEQFF. CDR3 sequence (DNA): TGTGCCAGCAGCCAAACAGCGGGGGCTTACAATGAGCAGTTCTTC.

This clonotype was counted many times. The chain couples TRBV20-1 to TRBJ2-1; a weak D match, TRBD1 (6 bases). Germline V gene data show CDR1 as DFQATT and CDR2 as SNEGSKA (reference sequence). The CDR3 loop spans 15 amino acids. The germline V and J ends were trimmed by 2 bases and 6 bases, with 17 bases remaining between them. CDR3 coding DNA: TGCAGTGCTAGATTCAGGCCAGGGGTCTCCAATGAGCAGTTCTTC. The encoded protein is CSARFRPGVSNEQFF.

Regarding this clonotype: Since a much larger clone is just one base distant, this may be a read error. This chain uses TRBV9 with TRBJ2-1, with D perhaps assigned TRBD1 or TRBD2 (5 bases each). The CDR3 length is 15 residues. Germline V gives CDR1 SGDLS, CDR2 YYNGEE. This CDR3 reads CASSATGGPYNVQFF. The CDR3, as DNA: TGTGCCAGCAGCGCCACAGGCGGGCCATACAATGTGCAGTTCTTC.